This T cell receptor beta chain was sequenced in a study of blood T cell repertoires in COVID-19. About the research overall: Acute and convalescent COVID-19 samples came from the United States, Italy and Spain. Sources were T cells, B-cell-depleted T cells, or PBMCs; the material itself was cDNA or gDNA.

Per the original data handling: For nucleated cells, counts were estimated from reference gene primer amplification. TCRdb's table, derived via immunoSEQ multiplex PCR, lists solely in-frame clones and lacks some. The D gene and trimming were derived from the DNA, and the V and J assignments and clone size from that table. The sample lists over 90,000 clones, around nine tenths occurring once. Germline values: CDR1 MNHEY, CDR2 SMNVEV (reference sequence). This CDR3 contains 16 residues. Trimming pared 0 bases from V and 7 bases from J, leaving 18 bases between. This TCR came from an elderly woman in a cohort sampled during active COVID-19. V gene TRBV27 combines with J gene TRBJ1-2; tentative D call: TRBD1 (5 bases). Source material: peripheral blood. The CDR3 is CASSLSSGQGLGGYTF. Here the CDR3 DNA reads TGTGCCAGCAGTTTATCATCGGGGCAGGGACTCGGTGGCTACACCTTC.